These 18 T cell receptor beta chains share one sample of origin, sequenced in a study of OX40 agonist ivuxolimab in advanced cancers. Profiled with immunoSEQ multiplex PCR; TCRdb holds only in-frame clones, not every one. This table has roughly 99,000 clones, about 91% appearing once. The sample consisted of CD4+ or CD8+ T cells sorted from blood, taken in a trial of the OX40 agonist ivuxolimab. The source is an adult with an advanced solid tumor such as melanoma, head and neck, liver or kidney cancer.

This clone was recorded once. The CDR3 DNA reads TGTGCCAGCAGCCAAGATGCCCTAGCGGGAGCAGAGACCCAGTACTTC. It codes for CASSQDALAGAETQYF. V gene TRBV4-2 combines with J gene TRBJ2-5; 10 bases agree with TRBD2. Germline loops: CDR1 LGHNA, CDR2 YNFKEQ. CDR3 length: 16 amino acids. The trim removed 0 bases at V and 4 bases at J, leaving 5 bases unmatched.

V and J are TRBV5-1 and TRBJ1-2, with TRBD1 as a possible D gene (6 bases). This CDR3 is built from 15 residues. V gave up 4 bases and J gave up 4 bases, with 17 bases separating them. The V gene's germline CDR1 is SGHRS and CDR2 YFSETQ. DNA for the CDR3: TGCGCCAGCAGCGCAGGGAGGGGGGCCGGCTATGGCTACACCTTC. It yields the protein CASSAGRGAGYGYTF. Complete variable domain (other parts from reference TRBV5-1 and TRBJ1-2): KAGVTQTPRYLIKTRGQQVTLSCSPISGHRSVSWYQQTPGQGLQFLFEYFSETQRNKGNFPGRFSGRQFSNSRSEMNVSTLELGDSALYLCASSAGRGAGYGYTFGSGTRLTVV.

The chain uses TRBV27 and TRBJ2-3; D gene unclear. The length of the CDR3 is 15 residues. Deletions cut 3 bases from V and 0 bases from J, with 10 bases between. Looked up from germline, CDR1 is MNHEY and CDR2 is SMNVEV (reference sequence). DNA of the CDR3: TGTGCCAGCAGTTTCTTCGGCACTAGCACAGATACGCAGTATTTT. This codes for CASSFFGTSTDTQYF.

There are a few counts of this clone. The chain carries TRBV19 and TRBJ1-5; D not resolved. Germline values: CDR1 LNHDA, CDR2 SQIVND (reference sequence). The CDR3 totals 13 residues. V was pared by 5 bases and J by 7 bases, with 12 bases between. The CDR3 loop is CASSPQVNQPQHF. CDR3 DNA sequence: TGTGCCAGTAGTCCCCAGGTCAACCAGCCCCAGCATTTT.

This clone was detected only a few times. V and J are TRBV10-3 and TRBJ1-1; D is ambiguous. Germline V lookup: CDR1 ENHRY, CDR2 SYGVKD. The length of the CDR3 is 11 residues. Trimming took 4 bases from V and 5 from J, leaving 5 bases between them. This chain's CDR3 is CAISGTTEAFF. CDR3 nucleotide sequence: TGTGCCATCAGTGGGACGACTGAAGCTTTCTTT.

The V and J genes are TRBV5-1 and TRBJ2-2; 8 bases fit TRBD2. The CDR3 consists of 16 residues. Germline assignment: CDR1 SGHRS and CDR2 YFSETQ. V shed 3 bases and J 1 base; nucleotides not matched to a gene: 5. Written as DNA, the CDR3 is TGCGCCAGCAGCTCCCTCAGCGGGAGGAACACCGGGGAGCTGTTTTTT. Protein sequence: CASSSLSGRNTGELFF.

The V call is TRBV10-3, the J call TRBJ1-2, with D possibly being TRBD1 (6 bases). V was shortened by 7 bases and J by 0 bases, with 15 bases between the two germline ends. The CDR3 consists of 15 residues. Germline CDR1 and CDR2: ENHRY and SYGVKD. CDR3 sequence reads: CAITNGQTTNYGYTF. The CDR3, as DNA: TGTGCCATCACCAACGGACAGACGACTAACTATGGCTACACCTTC.

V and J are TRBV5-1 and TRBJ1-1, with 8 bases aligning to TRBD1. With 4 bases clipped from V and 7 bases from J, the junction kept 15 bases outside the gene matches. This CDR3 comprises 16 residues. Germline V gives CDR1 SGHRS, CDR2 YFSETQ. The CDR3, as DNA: TGCGCCAGCAGCCAGCCCCTTGGACAGGGAGGGGATGAAGCTTTCTTT. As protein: CASSQPLGQGGDEAFF.

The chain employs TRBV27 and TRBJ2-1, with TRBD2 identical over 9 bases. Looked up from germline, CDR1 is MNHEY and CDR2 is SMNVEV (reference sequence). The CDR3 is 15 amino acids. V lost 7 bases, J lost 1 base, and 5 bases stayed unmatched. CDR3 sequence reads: CASTETSGSYNEQFF. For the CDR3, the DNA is TGTGCCAGCACCGAAACTAGCGGGTCCTACAATGAGCAGTTCTTC.

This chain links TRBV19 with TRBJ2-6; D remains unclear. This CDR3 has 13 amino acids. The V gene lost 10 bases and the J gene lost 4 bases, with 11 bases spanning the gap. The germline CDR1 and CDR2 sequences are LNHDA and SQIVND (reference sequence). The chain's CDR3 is CATRRSGANVLTF. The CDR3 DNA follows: TGTGCCACCAGACGATCGGGGGCCAACGTCCTGACTTTC.

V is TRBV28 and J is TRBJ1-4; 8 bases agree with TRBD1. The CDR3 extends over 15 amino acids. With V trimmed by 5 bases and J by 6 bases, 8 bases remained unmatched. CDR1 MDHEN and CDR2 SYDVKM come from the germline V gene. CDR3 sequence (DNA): TGTGCCAGCAGTACTTTCGGGACAGGCTATGAAAAACTGTTTTTT. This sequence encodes CASSTFGTGYEKLFF.

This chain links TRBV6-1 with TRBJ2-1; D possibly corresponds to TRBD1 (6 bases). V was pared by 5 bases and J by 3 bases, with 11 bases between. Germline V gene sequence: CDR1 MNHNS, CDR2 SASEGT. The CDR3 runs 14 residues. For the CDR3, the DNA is TGTGCCAGCAGTCCGGGACACAACTACAATGAGCAGTTCTTC. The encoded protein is CASSPGHNYNEQFF.

The CDR3 DNA sequence: TGTGCCAGTAGTATGGGGACAGGCGGCCCGGATACGCAGTATTTT. Translated, it gives CASSMGTGGPDTQYF. The gene calls are TRBV19 and TRBJ2-3, with 8 bases aligning to TRBD1. Germline CDR1 reads LNHDA; CDR2 reads SQIVND (reference sequence). V was clipped by 3 bases and J by 6 bases; unmatched bases: 8. The CDR3 consists of 15 residues.

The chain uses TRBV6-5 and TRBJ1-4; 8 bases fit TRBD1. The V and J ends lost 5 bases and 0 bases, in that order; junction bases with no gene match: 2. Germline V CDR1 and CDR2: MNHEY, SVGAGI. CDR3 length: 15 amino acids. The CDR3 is CASSIQGATNEKLFF. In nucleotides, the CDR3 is TGTGCCAGCAGTATACAGGGGGCAACTAATGAAAAACTGTTTTTT.

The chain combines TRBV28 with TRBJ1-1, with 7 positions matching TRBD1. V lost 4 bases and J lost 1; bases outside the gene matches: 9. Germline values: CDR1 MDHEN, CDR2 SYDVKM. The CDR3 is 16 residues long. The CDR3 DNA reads TGTGCCAGCAGTTCGCCCGGGGCAGGGGGGAACACTGAAGCTTTCTTT. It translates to CASSSPGAGGNTEAFF. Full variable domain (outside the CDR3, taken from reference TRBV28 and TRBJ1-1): DVKVTQSSRYLVKRTGEKVFLECVQDMDHENMFWYRQDPGLGLRLIYFSYDVKMKEKGDIPEGYSVSREKKERFSLILESASTNQTSMYLCASSSPGAGGNTEAFFGQGTRLTVV.

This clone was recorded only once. The CDR3 DNA follows: TGTGCCAGCAGGCTTAACAGGGGGCTCCACTACGAGCAGTACTTC. As protein: CASRLNRGLHYEQYF. This chain uses TRBV6-5 with TRBJ2-7, with 9 bases aligning to TRBD1. The CDR3 is 15 amino acids. CDR1 is MNHEY, CDR2 SVGAGI, per germline. Germline trimming cut 6 bases from V and 3 bases from J; bases unmatched to any gene: 9.

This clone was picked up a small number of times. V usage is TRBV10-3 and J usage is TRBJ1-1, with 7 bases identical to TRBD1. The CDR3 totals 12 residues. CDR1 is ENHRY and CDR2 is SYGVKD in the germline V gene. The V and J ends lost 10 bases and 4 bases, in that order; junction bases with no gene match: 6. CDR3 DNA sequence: TGTGCCACCACAGGGGTGCGCACTGAAGCTTTCTTT. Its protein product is CATTGVRTEAFF.

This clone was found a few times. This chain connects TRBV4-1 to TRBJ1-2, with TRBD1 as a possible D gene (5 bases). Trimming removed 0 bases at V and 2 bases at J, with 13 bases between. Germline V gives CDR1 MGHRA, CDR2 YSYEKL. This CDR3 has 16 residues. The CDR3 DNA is TGCGCCAGCAGCCAAGATTTGGCAGGGCAAAACTATGGCTACACCTTC. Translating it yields CASSQDLAGQNYGYTF.